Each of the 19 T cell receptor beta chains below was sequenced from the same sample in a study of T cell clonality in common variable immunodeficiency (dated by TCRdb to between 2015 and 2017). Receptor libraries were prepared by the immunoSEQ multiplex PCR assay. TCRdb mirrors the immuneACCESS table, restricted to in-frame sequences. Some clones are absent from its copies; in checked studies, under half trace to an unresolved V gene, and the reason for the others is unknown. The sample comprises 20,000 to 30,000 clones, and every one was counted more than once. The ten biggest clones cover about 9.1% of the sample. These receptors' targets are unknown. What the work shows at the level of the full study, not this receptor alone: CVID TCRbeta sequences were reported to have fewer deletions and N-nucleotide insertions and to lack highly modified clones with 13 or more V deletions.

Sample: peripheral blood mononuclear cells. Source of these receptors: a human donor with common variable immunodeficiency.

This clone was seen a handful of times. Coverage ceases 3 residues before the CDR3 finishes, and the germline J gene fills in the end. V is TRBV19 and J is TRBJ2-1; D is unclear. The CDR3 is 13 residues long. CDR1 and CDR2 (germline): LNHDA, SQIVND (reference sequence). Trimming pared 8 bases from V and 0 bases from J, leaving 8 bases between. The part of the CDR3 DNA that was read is TGTGCCAGTGTGTCTACCTCCTACAATGAG. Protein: CASVSTSYNE. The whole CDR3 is CASVSTSYNEQFF. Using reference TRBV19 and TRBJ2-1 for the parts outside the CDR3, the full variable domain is DGGITQSPKYLFRKEGQNVTLSCEQNLNHDAMYWYRQDPGQGLRLIYYSQIVNDFQKGDIAEGYSVSREKKESFPLTVTSAQKNPTAFYLCASVSTSYNEQFFGPGTRLTVL.

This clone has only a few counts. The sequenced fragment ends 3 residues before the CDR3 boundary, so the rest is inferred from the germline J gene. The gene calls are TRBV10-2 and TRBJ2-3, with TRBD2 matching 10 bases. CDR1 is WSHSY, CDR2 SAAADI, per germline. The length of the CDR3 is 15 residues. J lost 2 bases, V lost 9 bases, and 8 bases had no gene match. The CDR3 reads CASGGAGGITDTQYF. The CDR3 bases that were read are TGCGCCAGTGGGGGAGCGGGGGGGATCACAGATACG.

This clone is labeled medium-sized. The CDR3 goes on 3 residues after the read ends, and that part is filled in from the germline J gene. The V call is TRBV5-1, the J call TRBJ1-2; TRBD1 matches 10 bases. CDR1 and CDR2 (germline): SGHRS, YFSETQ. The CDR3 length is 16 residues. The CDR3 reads CASSLSGTGEIGGYTF. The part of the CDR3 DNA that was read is TGCGCCAGCAGCTTGTCCGGGACAGGGGAAATAGGGGGC.

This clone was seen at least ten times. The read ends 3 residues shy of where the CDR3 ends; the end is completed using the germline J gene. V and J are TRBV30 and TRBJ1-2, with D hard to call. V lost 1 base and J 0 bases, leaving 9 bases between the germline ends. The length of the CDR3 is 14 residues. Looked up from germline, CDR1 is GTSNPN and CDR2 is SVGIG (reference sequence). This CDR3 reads CAWSGAPTNYGYTF. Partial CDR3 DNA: TGTGCCTGGAGTGGGGCCCCAACTAACTATGGC.

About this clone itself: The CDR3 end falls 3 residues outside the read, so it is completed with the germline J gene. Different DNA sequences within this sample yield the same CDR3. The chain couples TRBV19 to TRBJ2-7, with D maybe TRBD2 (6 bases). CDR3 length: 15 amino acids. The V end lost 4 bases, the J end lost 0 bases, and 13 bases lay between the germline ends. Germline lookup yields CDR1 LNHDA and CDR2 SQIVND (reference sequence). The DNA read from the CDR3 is TGTGCCAGTAGTACCCTAGCGTCGAGCTCCTACGAG. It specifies CASSTLASSSYE. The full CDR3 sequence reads CASSTLASSSYEQYF.

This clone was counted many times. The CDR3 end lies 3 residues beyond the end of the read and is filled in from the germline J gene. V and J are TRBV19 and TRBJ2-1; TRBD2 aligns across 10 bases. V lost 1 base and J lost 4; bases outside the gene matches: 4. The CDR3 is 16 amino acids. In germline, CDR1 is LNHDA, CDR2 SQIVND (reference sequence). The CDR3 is CASSIARTSGYNEQFF. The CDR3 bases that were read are TGTGCCAGTAGTATAGCGAGGACTAGCGGTTACAATGAG.

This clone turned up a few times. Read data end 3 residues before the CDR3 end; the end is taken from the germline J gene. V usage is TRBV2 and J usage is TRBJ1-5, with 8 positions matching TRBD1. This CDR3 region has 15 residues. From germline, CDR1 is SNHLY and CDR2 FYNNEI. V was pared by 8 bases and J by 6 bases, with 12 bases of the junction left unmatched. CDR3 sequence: CASEDRALAGQPQHF. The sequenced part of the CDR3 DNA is TGTGCCAGCGAGGACAGGGCCCTTGCGGGTCAGCCC. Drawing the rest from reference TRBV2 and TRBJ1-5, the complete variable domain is EPEVTQTPSHQVTQMGQEVILRCVPISNHLYFYWYRQILGQKVEFLVSFYNNEISEKSEIFDDQFSVERPDGSNFTLKIRSTKLEDSAMYFCASEDRALAGQPQHFGDGTRLSIL.

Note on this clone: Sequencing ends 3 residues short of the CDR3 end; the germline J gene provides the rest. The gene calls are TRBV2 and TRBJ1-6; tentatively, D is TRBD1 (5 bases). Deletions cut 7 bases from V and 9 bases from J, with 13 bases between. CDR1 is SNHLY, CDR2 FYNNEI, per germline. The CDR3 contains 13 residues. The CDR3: CASKRQSTSPLHF. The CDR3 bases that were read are TGTGCCAGCAAGCGACAGAGTACTTCACCC.

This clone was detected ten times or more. This chain's CDR3 is CASSLDLSEAFF. Partial CDR3 DNA: TGCGCCAGCAGCCTAGACTTATCTGAA. The chain has TRBV5-1 and TRBJ1-1, with no clear D. Coverage ceases 3 residues before the CDR3 finishes, and the germline J gene fills in the end. CDR1 SGHRS and CDR2 YFSETQ come from the germline V gene. Deletions cut 4 bases from V and 6 bases from J, with 10 bases between. The CDR3 consists of 12 residues.

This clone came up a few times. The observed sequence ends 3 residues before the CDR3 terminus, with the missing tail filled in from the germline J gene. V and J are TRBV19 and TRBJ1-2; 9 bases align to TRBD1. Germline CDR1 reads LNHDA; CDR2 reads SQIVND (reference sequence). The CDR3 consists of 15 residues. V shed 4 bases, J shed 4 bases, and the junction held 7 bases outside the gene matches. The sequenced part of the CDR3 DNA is TGTGCCAGTAGTAGAGGACAGGGGTCGGTCTATGGC. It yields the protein CASSRGQGSVYG. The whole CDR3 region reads CASSRGQGSVYGYTF.

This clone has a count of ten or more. The part of the CDR3 DNA that was read is TGTGCCAGCAGCTCCGGGACAGGGTCCTACGAG. Translated, it gives CASSSGTGSYE. In full, the CDR3 reads CASSSGTGSYEQYF. The rearrangement links TRBV13 to TRBJ2-7; 9 nucleotides align to TRBD1. The read ends 3 residues early relative to the CDR3; the germline J gene fills the gap. CDR3 size: 14 residues. Germline V gives CDR1 PRHDT, CDR2 FYEKMQ (reference sequence). V was pared by 4 bases and J by 1 base, with 2 bases of the junction left unmatched.

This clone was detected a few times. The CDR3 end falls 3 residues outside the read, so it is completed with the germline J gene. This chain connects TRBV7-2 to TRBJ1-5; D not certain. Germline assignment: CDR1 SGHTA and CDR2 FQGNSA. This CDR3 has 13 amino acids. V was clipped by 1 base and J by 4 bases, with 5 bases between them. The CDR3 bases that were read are TGTGCCAGCAGCTTAGACAGAAATCAGCCC. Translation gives CASSLDRNQP. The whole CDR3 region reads CASSLDRNQPQHF.

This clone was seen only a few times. CDR3 protein: CAWGDSTKNTEAFF. The CDR3 bases that were read are TGTGCCTGGGGGGACAGTACAAAGAACACTGAA. The chain combines TRBV30 with TRBJ1-1, with 7 bases that match TRBD1. The sequence runs out 3 residues before the end of the CDR3; the remainder is reconstructed from the germline J gene. Losses at the gene ends were 5 bases for V and 1 base for J; bases not matched to a gene: 7. This CDR3 contains 14 residues. CDR1 is GTSNPN and CDR2 is SVGIG in the germline V gene (reference sequence).

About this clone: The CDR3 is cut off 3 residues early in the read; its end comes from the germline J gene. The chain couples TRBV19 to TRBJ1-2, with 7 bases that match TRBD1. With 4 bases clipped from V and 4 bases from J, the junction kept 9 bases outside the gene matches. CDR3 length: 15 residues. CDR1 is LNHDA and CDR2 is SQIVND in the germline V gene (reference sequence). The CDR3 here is CASSTGTDIIYGYTF. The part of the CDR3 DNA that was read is TGTGCCAGTAGTACAGGGACAGACATTATCTATGGC.

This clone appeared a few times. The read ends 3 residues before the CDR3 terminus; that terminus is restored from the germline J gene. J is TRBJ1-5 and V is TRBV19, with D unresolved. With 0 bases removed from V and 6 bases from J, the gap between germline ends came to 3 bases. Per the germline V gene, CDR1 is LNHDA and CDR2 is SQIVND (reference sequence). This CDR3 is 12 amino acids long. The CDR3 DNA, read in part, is TGTGCCAGTAGTATAGATCTTCAGCCC. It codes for CASSIDLQP. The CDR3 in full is CASSIDLQPQHF.

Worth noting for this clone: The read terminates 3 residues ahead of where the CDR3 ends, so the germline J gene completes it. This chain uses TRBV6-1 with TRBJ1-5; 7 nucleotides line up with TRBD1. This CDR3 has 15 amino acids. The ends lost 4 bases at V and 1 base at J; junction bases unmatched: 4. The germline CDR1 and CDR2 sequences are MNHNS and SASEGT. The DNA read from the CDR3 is TGTGCCAGCAGTGTGGCAGGGGGAAGCAATCAGCCC. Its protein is CASSVAGGSNQP. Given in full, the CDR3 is CASSVAGGSNQPQHF.

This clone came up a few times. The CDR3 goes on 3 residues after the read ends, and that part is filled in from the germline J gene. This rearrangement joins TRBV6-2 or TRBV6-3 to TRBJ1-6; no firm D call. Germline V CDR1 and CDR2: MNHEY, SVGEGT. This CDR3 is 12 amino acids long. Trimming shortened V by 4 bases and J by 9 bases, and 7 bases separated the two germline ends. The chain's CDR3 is CASSSTSSPLHF. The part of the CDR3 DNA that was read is TGTGCCAGCAGTTCAACAAGTTCACCC.

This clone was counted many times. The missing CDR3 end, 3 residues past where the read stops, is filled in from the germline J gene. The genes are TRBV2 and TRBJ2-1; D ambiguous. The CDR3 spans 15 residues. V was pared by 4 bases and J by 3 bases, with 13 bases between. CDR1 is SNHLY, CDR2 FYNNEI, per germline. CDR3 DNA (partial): TGTGCCAGCAGTGGGTCTACTCTAAGCTACAATGAG. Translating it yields CASSGSTLSYNE. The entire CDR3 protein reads CASSGSTLSYNEQFF.

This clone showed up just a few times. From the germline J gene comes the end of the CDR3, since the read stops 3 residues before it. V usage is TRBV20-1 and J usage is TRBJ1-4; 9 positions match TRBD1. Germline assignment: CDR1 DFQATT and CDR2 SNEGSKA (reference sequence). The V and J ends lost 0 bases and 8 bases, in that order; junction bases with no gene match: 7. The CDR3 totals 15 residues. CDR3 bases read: TGCAGTGCTAGAGATCGGGACAGGGATTTAGAAAAA. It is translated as CSARDRDRDLEK. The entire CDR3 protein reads CSARDRDRDLEKLFF.